This entry is about one T cell receptor beta chain. Its antigen is still unknown. These data belong to a study of beta chain features in type 1 diabetes. General observations from the study: Shorter TCRB CDR3s, moderately but significantly so, marked every one of the four CD4+ subsets in Type 1 diabetes patients. Researchers cautioned that cDNA sequencing could over-represent cells with high TCR expression. The study found that naive, central memory and Treg TCRB repertoires appeared more similar in patients than in healthy donors.

What was sequenced were expressed TCRB transcripts, since all of the isolated RNA had been reverse transcribed. Naive, central memory and regulatory T cell samples averaged around 3.5 million immunoSEQ reads each. Libraries were prepared by immunoSEQ multiplex PCR; TCRdb keeps only in-frame clonotypes and omits some of them. This table has under 300,000 clones, roughly 13% appearing once. The clonotype was recovered from a man aged 25 to 45 with type 1 diabetes. Sequenced sample: naive CD4+ T cells from blood.

The CDR3 bases are TGTGCCAGCAGCTTAAACGGGGGGGGCCTAGGAGAGCAGTTCTTC. The encoded protein is CASSLNGGGLGEQFF. The chain links TRBV7-6 to TRBJ2-1; 8 bases line up with TRBD2. Germline trimming cut 2 bases from V and 10 bases from J; bases unmatched to any gene: 10. The CDR3 totals 15 residues. CDR1 is SGHVS, CDR2 FNYEAQ, per germline.